This T cell receptor beta chain is drawn from a study of cytomegalovirus exposure and HLA in healthy donors. This clone was recorded only once. From germline, CDR1 is SGHAT and CDR2 FQNNGV. The CDR3 consists of 15 residues. Trimming shortened V by 1 base and J by 0 bases, and 7 bases separated the two germline ends. 13 Jbeta primers and 60 Vbeta primers were used for the PCR. Only in-frame clones appear in the TCRdb table, and some are missing; sequencing was by immunoSEQ multiplex PCR. The data hold 150,000 to 200,000 clones, with approximately 81% observed a single time. J is TRBJ1-3 and V is TRBV11-2; D is uncertain. Sequenced input: PBMCs. This TCR came from a woman between 18 and 30 years old in good health and CMV-seronegative. Here the CDR3 reads CASSLAGNSGNTIYF. The CDR3 nucleotides are TGTGCCAGCAGCTTAGCCGGGAACTCTGGAAACACCATATATTTT.